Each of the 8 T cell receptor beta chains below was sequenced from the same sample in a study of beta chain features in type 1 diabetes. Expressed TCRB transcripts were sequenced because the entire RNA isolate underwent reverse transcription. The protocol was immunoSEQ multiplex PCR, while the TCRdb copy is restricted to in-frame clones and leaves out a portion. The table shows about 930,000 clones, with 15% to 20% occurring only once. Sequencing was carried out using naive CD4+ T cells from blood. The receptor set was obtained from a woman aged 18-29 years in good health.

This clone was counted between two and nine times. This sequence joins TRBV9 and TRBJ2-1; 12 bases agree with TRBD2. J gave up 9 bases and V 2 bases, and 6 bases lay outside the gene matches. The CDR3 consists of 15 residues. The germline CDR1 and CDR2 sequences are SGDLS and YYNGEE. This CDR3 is CASSVSSGRAFEQFF. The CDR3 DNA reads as TGTGCCAGCAGCGTCTCTAGCGGGAGGGCCTTTGAGCAGTTCTTC.

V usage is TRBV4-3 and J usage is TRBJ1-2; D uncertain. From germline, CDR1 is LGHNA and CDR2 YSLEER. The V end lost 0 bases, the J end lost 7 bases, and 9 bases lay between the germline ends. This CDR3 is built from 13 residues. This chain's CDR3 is CASSQDIRGGYTF. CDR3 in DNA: TGCGCCAGCAGCCAAGATATACGTGGTGGCTACACCTTC.

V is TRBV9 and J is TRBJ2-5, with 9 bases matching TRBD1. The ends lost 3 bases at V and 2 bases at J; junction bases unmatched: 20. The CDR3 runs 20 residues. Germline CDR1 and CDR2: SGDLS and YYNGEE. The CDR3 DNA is TGTGCCAGCAGCGGCGGACAGGGGCGTACCCCGCGACAAATACAAGAGACCCAGTACTTC. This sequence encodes CASSGGQGRTPRQIQETQYF.

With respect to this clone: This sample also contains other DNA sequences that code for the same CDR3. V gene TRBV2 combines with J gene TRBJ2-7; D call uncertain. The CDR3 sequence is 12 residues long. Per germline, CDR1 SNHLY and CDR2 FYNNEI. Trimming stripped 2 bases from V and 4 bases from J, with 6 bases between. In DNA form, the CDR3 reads TGTGCCAGCAGTGAAAAGGGTTACGAGCAGTACTTC. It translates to CASSEKGYEQYF.

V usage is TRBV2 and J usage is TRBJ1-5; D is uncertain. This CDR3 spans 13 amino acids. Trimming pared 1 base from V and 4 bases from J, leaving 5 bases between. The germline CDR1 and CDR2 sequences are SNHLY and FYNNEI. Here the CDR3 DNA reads TGTGCCAGCAGTGAAGACAAGAATCAGCCCCAGCATTTT. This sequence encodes CASSEDKNQPQHF.

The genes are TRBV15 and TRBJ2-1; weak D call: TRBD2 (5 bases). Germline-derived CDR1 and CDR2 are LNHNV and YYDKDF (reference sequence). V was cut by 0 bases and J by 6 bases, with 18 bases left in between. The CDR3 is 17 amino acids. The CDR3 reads CATSRDARPLRANEQFF. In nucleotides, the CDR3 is TGTGCCACCAGCAGAGATGCTAGGCCCCTGCGGGCCAATGAGCAGTTCTTC. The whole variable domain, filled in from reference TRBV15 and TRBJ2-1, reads DAMVIQNPRYQVTQFGKPVTLSCSQTLNHNVMYWYQQKSSQAPKLLFHYYDKDFNNEADTPDNFQSRRPNTSFCFLDIRSPGLGDTAMYLCATSRDARPLRANEQFFGPGTRLTVL.

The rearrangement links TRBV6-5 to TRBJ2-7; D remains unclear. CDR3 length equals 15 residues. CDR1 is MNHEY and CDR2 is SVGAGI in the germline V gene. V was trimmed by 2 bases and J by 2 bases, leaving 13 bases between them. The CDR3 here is CASSYRTGSAYEQYF. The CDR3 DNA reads TGTGCCAGCAGTTACCGTACTGGCAGCGCCTACGAGCAGTACTTC.

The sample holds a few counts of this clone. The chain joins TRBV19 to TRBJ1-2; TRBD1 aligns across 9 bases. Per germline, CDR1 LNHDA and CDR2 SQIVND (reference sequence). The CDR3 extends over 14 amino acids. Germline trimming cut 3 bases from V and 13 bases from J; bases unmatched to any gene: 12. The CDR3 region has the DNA TGTGCCAGTAGTATGGTCCGGGACAGGGAAGACATCACCTTC. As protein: CASSMVRDREDITF. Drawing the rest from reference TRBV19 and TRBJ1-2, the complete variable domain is DGGITQSPKYLFRKEGQNVTLSCEQNLNHDAMYWYRQDPGQGLRLIYYSQIVNDFQKGDIAEGYSVSREKKESFPLTVTSAQKNPTAFYLCASSMVRDREDITFGSGTRLTVV.